This TCR beta chain was captured by sequencing in a study of cytomegalovirus exposure and HLA in healthy donors. Study outcomes and limitations: The Asian-associated ancestry cluster reportedly had fewer N-insertions than the approximately 650-donor mean in a later analysis. Later work associated 17,000 or so TCR beta sequences with HLA alleles at 0.05 false discovery rate. With further analysis later on, most CMV-associated TCR beta chains appeared HLA-restricted.

PCR involved 60 Vbeta and 13 Jbeta primers. Study processing details: Later, roughly 86 million unique TCR beta chains were counted in an analysis, and approximately 10 million of them were shared. Data came from immunoSEQ multiplex PCR; TCRdb stores just in-frame clones and leaves some out. V and J calls and clone size are copied from that table; D and trimming were computed from the DNA. The sample lists about 160,000 clones, approximately 84% occurring once. V trimming: 8 bases; J trimming: 5 bases; junction bases outside the gene matches: 16. Germline V gene data show CDR1 as SGHVS and CDR2 as FNYEAQ. The CDR3 sequence is 17 residues long. This clone has a single count. Its antigen is unknown.

Sample: PBMCs. V and J are TRBV7-6 and TRBJ2-1, with TRBD2 matching over 9 bases. The TCR sequence derives from a male donor in good health and CMV-seropositive. The CDR3 loop reads CASAPSAGTSIHNEQFF. The DNA of the CDR3 is TGTGCCAGCGCACCTTCAGCCGGGACTAGCATCCACAATGAGCAGTTCTTC.